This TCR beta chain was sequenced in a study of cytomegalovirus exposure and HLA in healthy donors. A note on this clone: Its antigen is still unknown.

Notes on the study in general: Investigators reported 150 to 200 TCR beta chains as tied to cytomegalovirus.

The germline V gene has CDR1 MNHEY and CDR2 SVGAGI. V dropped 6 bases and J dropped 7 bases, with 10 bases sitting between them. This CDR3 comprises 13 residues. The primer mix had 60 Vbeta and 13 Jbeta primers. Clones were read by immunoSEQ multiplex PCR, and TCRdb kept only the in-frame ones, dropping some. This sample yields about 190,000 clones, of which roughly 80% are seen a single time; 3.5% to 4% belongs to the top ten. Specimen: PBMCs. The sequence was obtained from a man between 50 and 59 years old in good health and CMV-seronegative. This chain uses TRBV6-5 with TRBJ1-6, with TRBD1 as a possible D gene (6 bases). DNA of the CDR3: TGTGCCAGCAGGATCCAGGGGAATTCACCCCTCCACTTT. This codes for CASRIQGNSPLHF.